The text below deals with one T cell receptor (beta chain). The target antigen is unknown. J gave up 2 bases and V 8 bases, and 3 bases lay outside the gene matches. This CDR3 has 14 residues. Germline V lookup: CDR1 LNHDA, CDR2 SQIVND (reference sequence). The record originates from a study of T cell responses to AZD1222 COVID-19 vaccine. Study-level findings and limits: Without day 14 samples, only post-peak T cell repertoires were studied. CD4 TCRs associated with vaccination spanned spike, dominating at 160-218 and 743-854. Spike-specific TCR depth and breadth grew after two AZD1222 doses.

TCRdb's copy holds only in-frame clones and misses some; the assay was immunoSEQ multiplex PCR. Of approximately 180,000 clones listed, 70% to 90% were seen once; the top ten hold 7.5% to 9.5%. The receptor comes from an adult in good health. The specimen was peripheral blood, collected on day 0 of AZD1222 vaccination. The chain links TRBV19 to TRBJ2-1; 10 bases match TRBD1. Written as DNA, the CDR3 is TGTGCCAGTCGACAGGGGGCGACCTACAATGAGCAGTTCTTC. Encoded protein: CASRQGATYNEQFF.